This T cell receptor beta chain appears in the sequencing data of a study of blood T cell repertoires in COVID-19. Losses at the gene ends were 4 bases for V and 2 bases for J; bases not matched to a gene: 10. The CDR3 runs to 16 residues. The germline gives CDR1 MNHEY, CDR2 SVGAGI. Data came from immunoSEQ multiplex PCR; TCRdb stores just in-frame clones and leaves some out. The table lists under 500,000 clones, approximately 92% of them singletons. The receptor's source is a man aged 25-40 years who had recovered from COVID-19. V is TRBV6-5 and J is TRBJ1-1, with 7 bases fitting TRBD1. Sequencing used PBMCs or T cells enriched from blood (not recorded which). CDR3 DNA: TGTGCCAGCAGTTCCACTCGACAGGGCCCCAACACTGAAGCTTTCTTT. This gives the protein CASSSTRQGPNTEAFF.